The 28 T cell receptor beta chains below were found in one sample sequenced in a study of cytotoxic CD8 clonotypes in ibrutinib-treated CLL. Repertoires were generated with immunoSEQ multiplex PCR, while TCRdb's copy carries only in-frame clones and drops some. Counted here are more than 150,000 clones, 72% occurring once; the ten biggest clones make up roughly an eighth. The material was PBMCs, obtained after 24 months of ibrutinib treatment. Receptors originate from a human donor with chronic lymphocytic leukemia.

V and J are TRBV11-2 and TRBJ2-7; 12 bases are a match to TRBD1. After removal of 1 base from V and 4 bases from J, the junction contained 2 bases not matched to a gene. The CDR3 length is 15 residues. Germline-derived CDR1 and CDR2 are SGHAT and FQNNGV. This CDR3 is CASSLAGQGAYEQYF. The CDR3 region has the DNA TGTGCCAGCAGCTTAGCGGGACAGGGGGCATACGAGCAGTACTTC.

This clone occurred once. V is TRBV15 and J is TRBJ2-7, with 7 bases that match TRBD2. Germline V gene data show CDR1 as LNHNV and CDR2 as YYDKDF (reference sequence). The CDR3 contains 15 residues. V lost 0 bases to trimming and J lost 4 bases; unmatched junction nucleotides: 6. The CDR3 region is CATSRDFGGRYEQYF. In DNA, the CDR3 is TGTGCCACCAGCAGAGATTTTGGCGGGAGATACGAGCAGTACTTC.

This chain joins TRBV11-2 and TRBJ2-2; no clear D. CDR3 length: 15 amino acids. V was shortened by 2 bases and J by 1 base, with 8 bases between the two germline ends. CDR1 is SGHAT, CDR2 FQNNGV, per germline. CDR3 region: CASSLYMGNTGELFF. The CDR3 DNA follows: TGTGCCAGCAGCTTATATATGGGGAACACCGGGGAGCTGTTTTTT.

The chain is built from TRBV19 and TRBJ2-7, with a tentative D call TRBD1 (6 bases). CDR3 length equals 14 residues. V was trimmed by 6 bases and J by 4 bases, leaving 16 bases between them. The germline gives CDR1 LNHDA, CDR2 SQIVND (reference sequence). The CDR3 region is CASRTAGTQYEQYF. The CDR3, as DNA: TGTGCCAGTAGGACTGCCGGGACACAGTACGAGCAGTACTTC.

CDR3 nucleotides: TGTGCCAGCAGTTACTGGGGGGGCTCCGAGCAGTACTTC. Translation: CASSYWGGSEQYF. This rearrangement joins TRBV6-6 to TRBJ2-7; maybe TRBD2 (7 bases). Per the germline V gene, CDR1 is MNHNY and CDR2 is SVGAGI (reference sequence). There are 13 residues in the CDR3. V lost 1 base and J 6 bases, leaving 10 bases between the germline ends.

The rearrangement links TRBV6-5 to TRBJ2-1, with a tentative D call TRBD1 (6 bases). V lost 7 bases and J lost 9, with 16 bases in between. This CDR3 contains 13 residues. The germline gives CDR1 MNHEY, CDR2 SVGAGI. CDR3 residues: CASTPPGVSEQFF. DNA of the CDR3: TGTGCCAGCACCCCTCCAGGGGTTAGTGAGCAGTTCTTC.

V is TRBV13 and J is TRBJ2-4, with a possible D match to TRBD1 (6 bases). CDR3 length equals 14 residues. The ends were cut back, 6 bases at V and 7 bases at J, with 16 bases in the middle. Germline V lookup: CDR1 PRHDT, CDR2 FYEKMQ (reference sequence). The CDR3 bases are TGTGCCAGCAGTTCTTCACAGGGTAGCAACATTCAGTACTTC. Protein product: CASSSSQGSNIQYF.

The chain links TRBV30 to TRBJ2-7; TRBD1 or TRBD2 may be the D gene (6 bases each). The germline V gene encodes CDR1 GTSNPN and CDR2 SVGIG (reference sequence). Trimming stripped 4 bases from V and 2 bases from J, with 18 bases between. This CDR3 is 15 amino acids long. CDR3 amino acids: CAWIPPGAPPYEQYF. CDR3 nucleotides: TGTGCCTGGATCCCCCCGGGGGCGCCTCCCTACGAGCAGTACTTC.

V is TRBV2 and J is TRBJ2-5, with 13 bases lining up with TRBD2. The V gene end was trimmed by 5 bases and the J gene end by 5 bases; junction bases not matched to a gene: 2. The CDR3 sequence is 14 residues long. CDR1 and CDR2 (germline): SNHLY, FYNNEI. The DNA of the CDR3 is TGTGCCAGCAGTTTGACTAGCGGGGGGGAGACCCAGTACTTC. Protein product: CASSLTSGGETQYF.

The rearrangement joins TRBV2 to TRBJ2-7, with a tentative D call TRBD2 (5 bases). Germline V gives CDR1 SNHLY, CDR2 FYNNEI. V was shortened by 6 bases and J by 0 bases, with 15 bases between the two germline ends. The CDR3 loop spans 15 amino acids. DNA for the CDR3: TGTGCCAGCAGGGCCGGGATTCTGAGCTCCTACGAGCAGTACTTC. Encoded protein: CASRAGILSSYEQYF.

The DNA of the CDR3 is TGCAGCGTTGATATCCGGGGGCACACCGGGGAGCTGTTTTTT. It codes for CSVDIRGHTGELFF. This rearrangement joins TRBV29-1 to TRBJ2-2; either TRBD1 or TRBD2 may supply D (6 bases each). The CDR3 runs to 14 residues. Germline-derived CDR1 and CDR2 are SQVTM and ANQGSEA. The V end was cut by 3 bases, the J end by 3 bases, with 11 bases between.

The chain carries TRBV7-9 and TRBJ2-1; 8 nucleotides agree with TRBD2. Germline V gives CDR1 SEHNR, CDR2 FQNEAQ (reference sequence). V was clipped by 2 bases and J by 5 bases; unmatched bases: 2. The CDR3 sequence is 14 residues long. DNA of the CDR3: TGTGCCAGCAGCTTAACGCGGGGGGACAATGAGCAGTTCTTC. Its translation: CASSLTRGDNEQFF.

This sequence joins TRBV5-1 and TRBJ2-7; possibly TRBD1 or TRBD2 for D (5 bases each). Germline CDR1 SGHRS, CDR2 YFSETQ. This CDR3 spans 14 amino acids. V was clipped by 3 bases and J by 4 bases, with 14 bases between them. CDR3: CASSSEGFSYEQYF. The CDR3, as DNA: TGCGCCAGCAGCTCCGAGGGGTTTTCGTACGAGCAGTACTTC. Full variable domain (remainder filled in from reference TRBV5-1 and TRBJ2-7): KAGVTQTPRYLIKTRGQQVTLSCSPISGHRSVSWYQQTPGQGLQFLFEYFSETQRNKGNFPGRFSGRQFSNSRSEMNVSTLELGDSALYLCASSSEGFSYEQYFGPGTRLTVT.

This clone occurred a few times. The chain is built from TRBV27 and TRBJ1-5; TRBD1 might be the D (5 bases). This CDR3 is built from 14 residues. Between the trimmed V and J ends, which lost 5 bases and 6 bases, there was a span of 14 bases. Germline values: CDR1 MNHEY, CDR2 SMNVEV (reference sequence). The CDR3: CASSPGPGAQPQHF. The DNA for the CDR3 is TGTGCCAGCAGTCCGGGACCGGGAGCTCAGCCCCAGCATTTT.

This clone was detected a few times. J is TRBJ2-7 and V is TRBV11-3; 8 bases agree with TRBD2. Germline V CDR1 and CDR2: SGHNT, YENEEA. CDR3 length: 15 amino acids. With 5 bases clipped from V and 6 bases from J, the junction kept 12 bases outside the gene matches. The CDR3 here is CASSPSRAGGGEQYF. The CDR3 nucleotides are TGTGCCAGCAGCCCGAGCAGGGCGGGAGGAGGCGAGCAGTACTTC.

V and J are TRBV12-5 and TRBJ2-7; 8 bases are a match to TRBD1. CDR3 length: 12 amino acids. After removal of 6 bases from V and 5 bases from J, the junction contained 3 bases not matched to a gene. Germline V gene lookup returns CDR1 LGHNT and CDR2 FRNRAP. This CDR3 is CASGKDRDEQYF. In DNA, the CDR3 is TGTGCTAGTGGAAAGGACAGGGACGAGCAGTACTTC.

This chain uses TRBV25-1 with TRBJ2-1; D possibly corresponds to TRBD2 (5 bases). V lost 1 base to trimming and J lost 12 bases, with 10 bases between them. Germline V gene sequence: CDR1 MGHDK, CDR2 SYGVNS. The CDR3 extends over 12 amino acids. CDR3 residues: CASSESGTWQFF. DNA of the CDR3: TGTGCCAGCAGTGAATCGGGAACCTGGCAGTTCTTC.

The chain has TRBV20-1 and TRBJ2-3; the D gene is possibly TRBD2 (5 bases). The CDR3 spans 11 residues. Germline values: CDR1 DFQATT, CDR2 SNEGSKA (reference sequence). V lost 6 bases to trimming and J lost 2 bases, with 6 bases between them. CDR3 sequence: CSALDTDTQYF. CDR3 sequence (DNA): TGCAGTGCACTAGACACAGATACGCAGTATTTT.

The chain recombines TRBV10-3 with TRBJ1-1, with D possibly TRBD1 on 5 matching bases. V dropped 6 bases and J dropped 4 bases, with 21 bases sitting between them. This CDR3 region has 16 residues. CDR1 and CDR2 from the germline V gene are ENHRY and SYGVKD. This CDR3 reads CAISPTGQGWSTEAFF. In DNA, the CDR3 is TGTGCCATCAGCCCGACGGGGCAGGGTTGGAGCACTGAAGCTTTCTTT.

The rearrangement uses TRBV9 and TRBJ1-1; TRBD1 matches 7 bases. From germline, CDR1 is SGDLS and CDR2 YYNGEE. This CDR3 region has 15 residues. The ends lost 6 bases at V and 0 bases at J; junction bases unmatched: 8. This CDR3 is CASTTGVQLNTEAFF. The CDR3 nucleotides read TGTGCCAGCACCACAGGGGTACAGTTGAACACTGAAGCTTTCTTT. The variable domain in full, completed from reference TRBV9 and TRBJ1-1, reads DSGVTQTPKHLITATGQRVTLRCSPRSGDLSVYWYQQSLDQGLQFLIQYYNGEERAKGNILERFSAQQFPDLHSELNLSSLELGDSALYFCASTTGVQLNTEAFFGQGTRLTVV.

Only a few counts were recorded for this clone. The sample holds other DNA sequences that translate to the same CDR3. The chain combines TRBV7-9 with TRBJ1-1; the D is unclear. The CDR3 covers 13 residues. Germline loops: CDR1 SEHNR, CDR2 FQNEAQ (reference sequence). Trimming pared 1 base from V and 4 bases from J, leaving 7 bases between. The CDR3 nucleotides read TGTGCCAGCAGCTTAGAAGGCGGCACTGAAGCTTTCTTT. This gives the protein CASSLEGGTEAFF.

The chain is built from TRBV4-3 and TRBJ2-1; D assignment may be TRBD1 or TRBD2 (5 bases each). V was cut by 0 bases and J by 2 bases, with 20 bases left in between. The CDR3 sequence is 19 residues long. The germline gives CDR1 LGHNA, CDR2 YSLEER. The DNA for the CDR3 is TGCGCCAGCAGCCAAGATTTGCCCCGTCAGGGACCTACCTACAATGAGCAGTTCTTC. Its protein product is CASSQDLPRQGPTYNEQFF.

The gene calls are TRBV30 and TRBJ2-3; D not resolved. This CDR3 is built from 12 residues. Trimming took off 6 bases at V and 0 bases at J, with 7 bases between the two ends. Germline V lookup: CDR1 GTSNPN, CDR2 SVGIG (reference sequence). The CDR3 DNA is TGTGCCTGTACGACTAGCACAGATACGCAGTATTTT. Translation: CACTTSTDTQYF.

V and J are TRBV7-8 and TRBJ2-1; TRBD1 might be the D (6 bases). Trimming left V 5 bases short and J 7 bases short, with 12 bases between. In germline, CDR1 is SGHVS, CDR2 FQNEAQ. The CDR3 runs 13 residues. CDR3 nucleotides: TGTGCCAGCAGCCTTTATAGGGGGAATGAGCAGTTCTTC. It translates to CASSLYRGNEQFF. Supplemented by reference TRBV7-8 and TRBJ2-1, the full variable domain reads GAGVSQSPRYKVAKRGQDVALRCDPISGHVSLFWYQQALGQGPEFLTYFQNEAQLDKSGLPSDRFFAERPEGSVSTLKIQRTQQEDSAVYLCASSLYRGNEQFFGPGTRLTVL.

The chain couples TRBV27 to TRBJ2-5; 9 bases match TRBD2. CDR1 and CDR2 (germline): MNHEY, SMNVEV (reference sequence). Trimming took 3 bases from V and 7 from J; bases not matched to a gene: 9. The CDR3 runs 15 residues. CDR3 amino acids: CASSLLASGKGTQYF. CDR3 in DNA: TGTGCCAGCAGTTTGTTGGCTAGCGGGAAAGGGACCCAGTACTTC.

This clone has only a few counts. The V and J genes are TRBV30 and TRBJ1-3; D unclear. This CDR3 comprises 16 residues. The ends were cut back, 2 bases at V and 2 bases at J, with 16 bases in the middle. CDR1 GTSNPN and CDR2 SVGIG come from the germline V gene (reference sequence). CDR3 coding DNA: TGTGCCTGGAGTTCACACTTACGGGAGACTGGAAACACCATATATTTT. Translation gives CAWSSHLRETGNTIYF.

The chain links TRBV18 to TRBJ2-5; 11 nucleotides match TRBD2. V was clipped by 2 bases and J by 1 base; unmatched bases: 9. The CDR3 is 18 residues long. Germline CDR1 is KGHSH and CDR2 is LQKENI. The CDR3 reads CASSPERLAGYFQETQYF. The CDR3, as DNA: TGTGCCAGCTCACCAGAGAGACTAGCGGGATACTTCCAAGAGACCCAGTACTTC.

Only one count was recorded for this clone. This chain uses TRBV29-1 with TRBJ2-4; the match to TRBD2 covers 7 bases. The CDR3 contains 14 residues. Germline V gene sequence: CDR1 SQVTM, CDR2 ANQGSEA. V trimming: 6 bases; J trimming: 4 bases; junction bases outside the gene matches: 9. The CDR3 loop is CSVLPLAGKNIQYF. The CDR3 region has the DNA TGCAGCGTGCTCCCGTTAGCGGGTAAAAACATTCAGTACTTC.